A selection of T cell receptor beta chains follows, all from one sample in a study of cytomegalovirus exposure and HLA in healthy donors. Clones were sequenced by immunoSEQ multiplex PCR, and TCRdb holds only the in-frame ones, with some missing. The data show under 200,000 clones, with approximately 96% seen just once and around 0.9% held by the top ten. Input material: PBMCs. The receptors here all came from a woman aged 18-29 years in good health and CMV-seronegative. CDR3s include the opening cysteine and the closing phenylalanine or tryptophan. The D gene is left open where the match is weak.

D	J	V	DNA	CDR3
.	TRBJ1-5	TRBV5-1	TGCGCCAGCAGCTCGGCCCCCCTCGACAGAGAAAATCAGCCCCAGCATTTT	CASSSAPLDRENQPQHF
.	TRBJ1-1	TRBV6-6	TGTGCCAACGCGGCTGGAATGTCGACTGAAGCTTTCTTT	CANAAGMSTEAFF
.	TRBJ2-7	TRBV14	TGTGCCAGCAGCCCCCTTCCGGGATCCGAGCAGTACTTC	CASSPLPGSEQYF
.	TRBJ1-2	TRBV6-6	TGTGCCAGCAGTTACGATACAGTGTATGGCTACACCTTC	CASSYDTVYGYTF
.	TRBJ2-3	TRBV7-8	TGTGCCAGCAGCTTAGTGACGGGGGTTAGCACAGATACGCAGTATTTT	CASSLVTGVSTDTQYF
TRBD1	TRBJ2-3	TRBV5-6	TGTGCCAGCAGCTTAAGGACAGGGTTCACAGATACGCAGTATTTT	CASSLRTGFTDTQYF
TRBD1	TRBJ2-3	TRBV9	TGTGCCAGCAGCGTAGACGTTGTAGGGGGCCGCACAGATACGCAGTATTTT	CASSVDVVGGRTDTQYF
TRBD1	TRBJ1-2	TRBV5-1	TGCGCCAGCAGCACGGGACAGGGTTCATATGGCTACACCTTC	CASSTGQGSYGYTF
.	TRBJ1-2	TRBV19	TGTGCCAGTAGTATAGTGGGAGACTATGGCTACACCTTC	CASSIVGDYGYTF
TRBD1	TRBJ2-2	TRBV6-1	TGTGCCAGCATCCCGGCCGGGACAGGGGCCGGGGAGCTGTTTTTT	CASIPAGTGAGELFF
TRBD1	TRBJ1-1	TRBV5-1	TGCGCCAGCAGCCTTAAAACAGGGGTCCGAACTGAAGCTTTCTTT	CASSLKTGVRTEAFF
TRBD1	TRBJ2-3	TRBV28	TGTGCCAGCAGCCTGGACAGGGGGTCGACAGATACGCAGTATTTT	CASSLDRGSTDTQYF
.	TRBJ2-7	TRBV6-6	TGTGCCAGCAGTTACTCATTAGGCCCGGGCTACGAGCAGTACTTC	CASSYSLGPGYEQYF
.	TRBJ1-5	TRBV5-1	TGCGCCAGCAGCTTGGGAGGGTTTCAAAATCAGCCCCAGCATTTT	CASSLGGFQNQPQHF
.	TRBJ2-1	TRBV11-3	TGTGCCAGCAGCTTAAGTTGGGACTATGAGCAGTTCTTC	CASSLSWDYEQFF
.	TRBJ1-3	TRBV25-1	TGTGCCAGCATGGGCTTGAACACCATATATTTT	CASMGLNTIYF
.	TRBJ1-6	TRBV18	TGTGCCAGCTCACCATCCCCGATGACTGACAGCACACTCCACTTT	CASSPSPMTDSTLHF